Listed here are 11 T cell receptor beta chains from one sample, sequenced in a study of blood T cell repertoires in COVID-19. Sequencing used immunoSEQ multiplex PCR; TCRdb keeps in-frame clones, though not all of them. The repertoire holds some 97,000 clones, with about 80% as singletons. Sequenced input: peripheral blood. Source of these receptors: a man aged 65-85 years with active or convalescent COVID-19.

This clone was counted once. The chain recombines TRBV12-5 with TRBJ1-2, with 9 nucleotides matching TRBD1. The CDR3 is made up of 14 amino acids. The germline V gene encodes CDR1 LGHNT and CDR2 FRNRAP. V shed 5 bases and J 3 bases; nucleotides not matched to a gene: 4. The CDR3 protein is CASGMDRGDYGYTF. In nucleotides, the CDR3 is TGTGCTAGTGGTATGGACAGGGGAGACTATGGCTACACCTTC.

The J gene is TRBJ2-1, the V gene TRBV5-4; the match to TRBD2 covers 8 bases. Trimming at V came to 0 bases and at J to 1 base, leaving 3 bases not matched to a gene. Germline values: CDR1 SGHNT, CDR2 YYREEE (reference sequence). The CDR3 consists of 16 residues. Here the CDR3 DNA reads TGTGCCAGCAGCTTGGAAGGCGGGGGGTCCTACAATGAGCAGTTCTTC. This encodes CASSLEGGGSYNEQFF.

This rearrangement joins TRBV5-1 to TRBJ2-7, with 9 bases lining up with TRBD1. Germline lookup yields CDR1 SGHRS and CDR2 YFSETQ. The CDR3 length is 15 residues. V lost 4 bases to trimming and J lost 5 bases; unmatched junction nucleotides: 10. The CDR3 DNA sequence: TGCGCCAGCAGCAAAGAAGGACAGGGGAACCACGAGCAGTACTTC. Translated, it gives CASSKEGQGNHEQYF.

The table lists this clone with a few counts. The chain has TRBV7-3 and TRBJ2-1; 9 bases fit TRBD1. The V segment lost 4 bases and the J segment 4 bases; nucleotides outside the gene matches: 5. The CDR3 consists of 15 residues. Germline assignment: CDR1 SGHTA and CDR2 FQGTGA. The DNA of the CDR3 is TGTGCCAGCAGCTGGGGACAGGGTAGATACAATGAGCAGTTCTTC. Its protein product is CASSWGQGRYNEQFF. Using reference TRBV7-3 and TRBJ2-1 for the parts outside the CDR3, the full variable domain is GAGVSQTPSNKVTEKGKYVELRCDPISGHTALYWYRQSLGQGPEFLIYFQGTGAADDSGLPNDRFFAVRPEGSVSTLKIQRTERGDSAVYLCASSWGQGRYNEQFFGPGTRLTVL.

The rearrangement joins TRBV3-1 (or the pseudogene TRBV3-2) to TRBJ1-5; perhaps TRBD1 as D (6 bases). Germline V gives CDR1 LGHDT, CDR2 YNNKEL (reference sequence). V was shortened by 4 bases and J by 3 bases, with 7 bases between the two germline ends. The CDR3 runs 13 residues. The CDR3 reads CASSRDINQPQHF. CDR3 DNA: TGTGCCAGCAGCCGGGACATCAATCAGCCCCAGCATTTT.

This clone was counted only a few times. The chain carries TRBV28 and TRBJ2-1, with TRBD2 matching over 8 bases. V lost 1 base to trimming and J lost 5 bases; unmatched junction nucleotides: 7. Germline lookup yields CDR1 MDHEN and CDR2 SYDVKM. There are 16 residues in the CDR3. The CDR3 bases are TGTGCCAGCAGTTTATTGACGAGCGGGGGAAACAATGAGCAGTTCTTC. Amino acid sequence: CASSLLTSGGNNEQFF.

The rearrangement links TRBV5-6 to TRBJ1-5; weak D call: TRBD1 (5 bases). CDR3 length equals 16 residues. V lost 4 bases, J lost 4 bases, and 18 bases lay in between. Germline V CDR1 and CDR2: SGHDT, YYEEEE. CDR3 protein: CASSNALGAENQPQHF. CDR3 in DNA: TGTGCCAGCAGCAACGCGCTAGGGGCGGAAAATCAGCCCCAGCATTTT.

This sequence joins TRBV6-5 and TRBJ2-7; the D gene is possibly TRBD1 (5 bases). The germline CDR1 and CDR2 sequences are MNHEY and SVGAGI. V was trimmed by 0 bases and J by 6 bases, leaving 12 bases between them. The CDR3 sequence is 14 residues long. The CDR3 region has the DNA TGTGCCAGCAGTTACTCTGGCAGGGTGGGCGAGCAGTACTTC. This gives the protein CASSYSGRVGEQYF.

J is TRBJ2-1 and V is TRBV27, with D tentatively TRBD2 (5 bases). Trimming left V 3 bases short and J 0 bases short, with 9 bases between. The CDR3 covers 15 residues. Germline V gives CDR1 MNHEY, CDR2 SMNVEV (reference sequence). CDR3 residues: CASSFRDGSYNEQFF. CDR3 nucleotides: TGTGCCAGCAGTTTCCGGGATGGCTCCTACAATGAGCAGTTCTTC.

The CDR3 DNA follows: TGTGCCAGCAGCTTCTATAGCAATCAGCCCCAGCATTTT. Its translation: CASSFYSNQPQHF. The chain links TRBV7-2 to TRBJ1-5, with unresolved D. The CDR3 length is 13 residues. Germline assignment: CDR1 SGHTA and CDR2 FQGNSA. Deletions cut 3 bases from V and 0 bases from J, with 3 bases between.

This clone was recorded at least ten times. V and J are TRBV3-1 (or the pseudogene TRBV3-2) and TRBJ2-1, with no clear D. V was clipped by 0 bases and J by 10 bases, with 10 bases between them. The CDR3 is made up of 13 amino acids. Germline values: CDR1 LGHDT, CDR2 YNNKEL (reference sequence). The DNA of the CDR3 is TGTGCCAGCAGCCAAGATCGAGTCGGGGAGCAGTTCTTC. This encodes CASSQDRVGEQFF.